Listed here are 21 T cell receptor beta chains from one sample, sequenced in a study of shared clonotypes between healthy human individuals. Sequencing used immunoSEQ multiplex PCR; TCRdb keeps in-frame clones, though not all of them. The table records some 1.4 million clones, approximately 96% of them present only once. Sequencing input: naive CD4+ T cells sorted from blood. The subset is: CD45RA+ positively selected. These receptors were taken from a man aged 25-40 years in good health.

The chain joins TRBV5-1 to TRBJ1-5, with D uncertain. The CDR3 has 15 amino acids. The ends were cut back, 0 bases at V and 2 bases at J, with 9 bases in the middle. Germline CDR1 reads SGHRS; CDR2 reads YFSETQ. CDR3 amino acids: CASSLEPMGNQPQHF. The CDR3 DNA follows: TGCGCCAGCAGCTTGGAGCCCATGGGCAATCAGCCCCAGCATTTT.

This clone was counted a single time. The sample holds other DNA sequences that translate to the same CDR3. The chain carries TRBV2 and TRBJ2-1, with TRBD2 matching 11 bases. Looked up from germline, CDR1 is SNHLY and CDR2 is FYNNEI. The CDR3 covers 15 residues. Trimming took 5 bases from V and 3 from J; bases not matched to a gene: 3. CDR3 coding DNA: TGTGCCAGCAGTCCTACTAGCGGGAGCTACAATGAGCAGTTCTTC. Amino acids: CASSPTSGSYNEQFF.

The chain uses TRBV18 and TRBJ1-2, with 8 bases identical to TRBD1. CDR3 length: 15 residues. Trimming at V came to 3 bases and at J to 4 bases, leaving 7 bases not matched to a gene. CDR1 is KGHSH, CDR2 LQKENI, per germline. The CDR3 DNA is TGTGCCAGCTCACCGGGACAGGCCATCCTCTATGGCTACACCTTC. Its translation is CASSPGQAILYGYTF. The full variable domain, with the rest looked up from reference TRBV18 and TRBJ1-2, is NAGVMQNPRHLVRRRGQEARLRCSPMKGHSHVYWYRQLPEEGLKFMVYLQKENIIDESGMPKERFSAEFPKEGPSILRIQQVVRGDSAAYFCASSPGQAILYGYTFGSGTRLTVV.

This sequence joins TRBV29-1 and TRBJ2-1; TRBD1 matches at 7 bases. The germline gives CDR1 SQVTM, CDR2 ANQGSEA. There are 14 residues in the CDR3. Losses at the gene ends were 7 bases for V and 3 bases for J; bases not matched to a gene: 9. The CDR3 sequence is CSAAGTADYNEQFF. The CDR3 coding sequence is TGCAGCGCCGCCGGGACAGCGGACTACAATGAGCAGTTCTTC.

The rearrangement links TRBV11-3 to TRBJ2-7, with D hard to call. The CDR3 spans 15 residues. V lost 1 base, J lost 5 bases, and 15 bases lay in between. Germline assignment: CDR1 SGHNT and CDR2 YENEEA. CDR3 DNA: TGTGCCAGCAGCTTAGGTGTGGGCAACACAGACGAGCAGTACTTC. Protein: CASSLGVGNTDEQYF. Complete variable domain (other parts from reference TRBV11-3 and TRBJ2-7): EAGVVQSPRYKIIEKKQPVAFWCNPISGHNTLYWYLQNLGQGPELLIRYENEEAVDDSQLPKDRFSAERLKGVDSTLKIQPAELGDSAVYLCASSLGVGNTDEQYFGPGTRLTVT.

The gene calls are TRBV30 and TRBJ1-1; D is undetermined. V lost 3 bases and J lost 10, with 6 bases in between. The CDR3 covers 9 residues. Germline-derived CDR1 and CDR2 are GTSNPN and SVGIG (reference sequence). The CDR3: CAWSSRAFF. The CDR3 DNA is TGTGCCTGGAGCTCAAGAGCTTTCTTT.

The chain links TRBV28 to TRBJ2-7, with D perhaps matching TRBD1 (6 bases). This CDR3 spans 13 amino acids. V lost 8 bases, J lost 0 bases, and 11 bases lay in between. The germline gives CDR1 MDHEN, CDR2 SYDVKM. The CDR3 loop is CASHRAGSYEQYF. The CDR3 DNA sequence: TGTGCCAGCCACAGGGCGGGCTCCTACGAGCAGTACTTC.

The J gene is TRBJ1-2, the V gene TRBV14; a possible D gene is TRBD1 (5 bases). V dropped 1 base and J dropped 4 bases, with 16 bases sitting between them. The CDR3 is 16 residues long. CDR1 SGHDN and CDR2 FVKESK come from the germline V gene. This CDR3 reads CASSQAPPGLFYGYTF. The CDR3 DNA is TGTGCCAGCAGCCAAGCCCCCCCAGGGTTGTTCTATGGCTACACCTTC. Filled out from reference TRBV14 and TRBJ1-2, the complete variable domain reads EAGVTQFPSHSVIEKGQTVTLRCDPISGHDNLYWYRRVMGKEIKFLLHFVKESKQDESGMPNNRFLAERTGGTYSTLKVQPAELEDSGVYFCASSQAPPGLFYGYTFGSGTRLTVV.

The chain employs TRBV28 and TRBJ1-1; D gene unclear. The V end lost 6 bases, the J end lost 0 bases, and 5 bases lay between the germline ends. The CDR3 covers 12 residues. Germline V lookup: CDR1 MDHEN, CDR2 SYDVKM. CDR3 in amino acids: CASRRMNTEAFF. CDR3 DNA: TGTGCCAGCAGGCGGATGAACACTGAAGCTTTCTTT.

This sequence joins TRBV5-1 and TRBJ1-4; TRBD1 is a possible D gene (5 bases). The CDR3 contains 15 residues. The V and J ends lost 0 bases and 7 bases respectively, with 13 bases between them. Per germline, CDR1 SGHRS and CDR2 YFSETQ. CDR3 residues: CASSLGPPGVEKLFF. Here the CDR3 DNA reads TGCGCCAGCAGCTTGGGTCCTCCGGGGGTTGAAAAACTGTTTTTT.

This chain uses TRBV30 with TRBJ2-1; maybe TRBD2 (5 bases). V lost 3 bases to trimming and J lost 1 base, with 16 bases between them. In germline, CDR1 is GTSNPN, CDR2 SVGIG (reference sequence). This CDR3 is built from 16 residues. In nucleotides, the CDR3 is TGTGCCTGGAGGGACCCTTGGCGGGTTTCCTACAATGAGCAGTTCTTC. It translates to CAWRDPWRVSYNEQFF. The entire variable domain, with the rest obtained from reference TRBV30 and TRBJ2-1, is as follows: SQTIHQWPATLVQPVGSPLSLECTVEGTSNPNLYWYRQAAGRGLQLLFYSVGIGQISSEVPQNLSASRPQDRQFILSSKKLLLSDSGFYLCAWRDPWRVSYNEQFFGPGTRLTVL.

This clone has only one observation. The chain carries TRBV6-5 and TRBJ1-3; 7 bases are shared with TRBD1. Trimming at V came to 2 bases and at J to 4 bases, leaving 5 bases not matched to a gene. Germline assignment: CDR1 MNHEY and CDR2 SVGAGI. The length of the CDR3 is 15 residues. The CDR3 DNA follows: TGTGCCAGCAGTTACGGACAGGATTTCGGAAACACCATATATTTT. Translated, it gives CASSYGQDFGNTIYF.

V is TRBV5-1 and J is TRBJ2-7; possibly TRBD1 for D (5 bases). This CDR3 contains 12 residues. Deletions cut 3 bases from V and 5 bases from J, with 9 bases between. Germline CDR1 and CDR2: SGHRS and YFSETQ. The DNA of the CDR3 is TGCGCCAGCAGCTGGGGCAATCACGAGCAGTACTTC. It yields the protein CASSWGNHEQYF.

The V and J genes are TRBV7-9 and TRBJ1-4; 10 bases fit TRBD1. Germline V lookup: CDR1 SEHNR, CDR2 FQNEAQ (reference sequence). Germline trimming cut 5 bases from V and 6 bases from J; bases unmatched to any gene: 3. This CDR3 spans 14 amino acids. The CDR3 DNA sequence: TGTGCCAGCAGCAATGACAGGGGGCATGAAAAACTGTTTTTT. This gives the protein CASSNDRGHEKLFF.

The chain has TRBV14 and TRBJ1-4, with D uncertain. CDR3 length: 14 amino acids. Germline V lookup: CDR1 SGHDN, CDR2 FVKESK. The ends were cut back, 1 base at V and 4 bases at J, with 7 bases in the middle. The CDR3 region is CASSQAQRNEKLFF. The CDR3, as DNA: TGTGCCAGCAGCCAAGCCCAGCGTAATGAAAAACTGTTTTTT.

The rearrangement joins TRBV14 to TRBJ2-1, with D uncertain. Trimming took off 2 bases at V and 6 bases at J, with 2 bases between the two ends. Germline values: CDR1 SGHDN, CDR2 FVKESK. The CDR3 length is 11 residues. CDR3 sequence (DNA): TGTGCCAGCAGCCAATTCAATGAGCAGTTCTTC. Its protein product is CASSQFNEQFF.

The chain couples TRBV19 to TRBJ2-2, with 10 bases fitting TRBD1. Germline trimming cut 5 bases from V and 6 bases from J; bases unmatched to any gene: 6. CDR1 and CDR2 (germline): LNHDA, SQIVND (reference sequence). The CDR3 runs 15 residues. The CDR3 loop is CASSSGTGDPGELFF. Written as DNA, the CDR3 is TGTGCCAGTAGTTCCGGGACAGGGGACCCCGGGGAGCTGTTTTTT.

The CDR3 DNA is TGTGCCAGCAGTCAAACTAGCGGAGCTCGGTACGAGCAGTACTTC. It encodes CASSQTSGARYEQYF. This sequence joins TRBV2 and TRBJ2-7; 8 bases map to TRBD2. Germline CDR1 reads SNHLY; CDR2 reads FYNNEI. V trimming: 5 bases; J trimming: 4 bases; junction bases outside the gene matches: 10. The CDR3 sequence is 15 residues long.

CDR3 amino acids: CASSVSGTSEISSTDTQYF. The CDR3 DNA is TGTGCCAGCAGCGTATCCGGGACTAGCGAGATATCTAGCACAGATACGCAGTATTTT. The chain carries TRBV9 and TRBJ2-3, with 10 bases lining up with TRBD2. J lost 0 bases, V lost 1 base, and 11 bases had no gene match. In germline, CDR1 is SGDLS, CDR2 YYNGEE. This CDR3 spans 19 amino acids. Together with reference TRBV9 and TRBJ2-3, the CDR3 gives the full variable domain: DSGVTQTPKHLITATGQRVTLRCSPRSGDLSVYWYQQSLDQGLQFLIQYYNGEERAKGNILERFSAQQFPDLHSELNLSSLELGDSALYFCASSVSGTSEISSTDTQYFGPGTRLTVL.

The chain's CDR3 is CASSYSKEYYTDTQYF. The CDR3 DNA reads as TGTGCCAGCAGTTACTCGAAGGAGTACTACACAGATACGCAGTATTTT. The genes are TRBV6-5 and TRBJ2-3; D unclear. CDR1 is MNHEY and CDR2 is SVGAGI in the germline V gene. The CDR3 loop spans 16 amino acids. V was cut by 0 bases and J by 2 bases, with 12 bases left in between.

This clone has just a few counts. The rearrangement links TRBV18 to TRBJ2-7; weak D call: TRBD1 (7 bases). The length of the CDR3 is 13 residues. V lost 6 bases and J 3 bases, leaving 12 bases between the germline ends. CDR1 and CDR2 from the germline V gene are KGHSH and LQKENI. The CDR3 region is CASSEGQLYEQYF. The CDR3 DNA follows: TGTGCCAGCTCGGAGGGACAGCTCTACGAGCAGTACTTC. Looking up the rest from reference TRBV18 and TRBJ2-7 gives the full variable domain: NAGVMQNPRHLVRRRGQEARLRCSPMKGHSHVYWYRQLPEEGLKFMVYLQKENIIDESGMPKERFSAEFPKEGPSILRIQQVVRGDSAAYFCASSEGQLYEQYFGPGTRLTVT.